The subject of this entry is one TCR beta chain. This clonotype occurred a few times. Its antigen is currently not known. There are no base qualities to consult, and no much larger clone falls within one base. This specimen belongs to a study of blood T cells in healthy people across ages (dated by TCRdb to 2013 to 2016). A note on the overall study: In model experiments, template switching captured about one uniquely barcoded TCR beta cDNA molecule for every two T cells. To track age-related changes in TCR beta repertoire diversity, the study relied on deep sequencing normalized with unique cDNA molecular identifiers. Donors were grouped into four age groups: young (average approximately 15 years), middle-aged (39), aged (around 66) and long-lived (around 82). To avoid experimental bias, donors of different ages were randomly spread across the sequencing lanes. Two additional independent replicas of 1 million unique cDNA reads from the same blood draw were analyzed for two donors (one aged 18 to 30 and one aged 80 or older). What the research found in general, with its limitations: As age increased, observed TCR beta diversity per million T cells dropped in a roughly linear way, and a significant reduction was already evident by age around 41. There was a strong correlation between observed TCR beta diversity and the percentage of naive T cells measured by flow cytometry. The CMV infection status of donors was not known, potentially confounding age-related changes in expanded clonotypes. Conclusive comparison of naive and antigen-experienced compartments was prevented by the profiling of bulk unsorted PBMCs. Estimates of total diversity from one million sequenced T cells were regarded as lower bounds and underestimates. Compared with the aged group, more naive CD4+ T cells, fewer expanded clones and increased TCR diversity were shown by the long-lived group, suggesting age selection.

Per the germline V gene, SGHTA is the CDR1 and FQGNSA is the CDR2. V drops 5 bases and J drops 1 base, leaving 19 bases in between. The CDR3 measures 17 amino acids from cysteine to phenylalanine. Of all the DNA, just the CDR3 is kept, 51 bases in frame from base 1. The library was built by means of 5' RACE. Reads for this sample came from an Illumina HiSeq 2500. A second PCR of roughly 7 to 12 cycles was performed with a sample-barcoded 5' primer and a J-beta primer mix. A template-switch 5' adaptor carrying 12 random nucleotides introduced a unique molecular identifier onto each TCR beta cDNA molecule. Each sample yielded at least 2.5 million CDR3-containing paired-end reads. First-strand cDNA was synthesized from all RNA with the Mint cDNA synthesis kit, primed by a TRBC-specific oligonucleotide. All cDNA was treated with uracil-DNA glycosylase and then went through a first 18-cycle PCR with the universal primers M1SS and BC2_uni_R. As for the original processing: For normalization, 1 million high-quality reads, each with a distinct molecular identifier, were randomly selected from each sample. Reads with shared molecular identifiers were discarded instead of being binned into consensus sequences. MiTCR, run with a Q25 quality threshold and the strictest error-elimination algorithm, handled CDR3 identification, clonotype clustering and error correction. A nonparametric unseen species model with Euler transformation was used to estimate lower-bound total TCR beta diversity. TCRdb passed the public sequencing reads through fastp at Q25 and MiXCR, retaining productive beta sequences. Identical CDR3 proteins give one entry, which carries the most common genes and DNA. The V and J calls shown here were made by TCRdb, not taken from the authors' results. This sample gives about 1.5 million distinct CDR3 sequences in total; roughly 43% of them show up just once. Approximately 4% of the sample rests with the top ten.

The approximately 39 donors, aged about 6 to 100 years, were systemically healthy Caucasian individuals from Russia. Approximately 11 milliliters of peripheral blood were drawn from each donor into EDTA-treated Vacutainer tubes. PBMCs were isolated by Ficoll-Paque density-gradient centrifugation, with at least 6 million obtained per sample. Total RNA was extracted from PBMCs with Trizol reagent, with at least 6 micrograms obtained per sample. The percentages of naive CD45RAhigh/CD27high T cells were determined by flow cytometry on a PBMC aliquot from every donor. The rearranged segments are TRBV7-2 and TRBJ2-3, with no confident D gene call. The sample comprised blood. The TCR originated in a woman aged 18-29 years in good health. In nucleotide form, the sequence is TGTGCCAGCAGCACTGCTGCGGACGGTTGGGGCACAGATACGCAGTATTTT. The resulting protein is CASSTAADGWGTDTQYF.